The sequence of this T cell receptor beta chain was determined in a study of shared clonotypes between healthy human individuals. Study outcomes and limitations: Few donors restricted represented genetic and exposure-history diversity.

Notes on this clone: As yet, its antigen is unknown. The junction departs from germline at one end; a sequencing error may be responsible.

The germline V gene has CDR1 SGHTA and CDR2 FQGNSA. The CDR3 runs 15 residues. Every subset's genomic DNA went evenly onto several immunoSEQ plates. Here immunoSEQ multiplex PCR was the method, and the copy in TCRdb shows in-frame clones only, minus some. The data contain 2.3 million or so clones, 85% to 95% of them seen just once; the ten biggest clones take up 0.39%. Sequencing used naive CD4+ T cells from PBMCs. Subset meaning: CD45RA+ positively selected. The sequence came from a man between 18 and 29 years old in good health. Some clones in this sample may be carry-over from other donors' samples. The chain combines TRBV7-2 with TRBJ2-3; TRBD1 aligns across 7 bases. CDR3 nucleotide sequence: TGTGTCAGCAGCCCTAGGAGAGGGGGCATAGATACGCAGTATTTT. This encodes CVSSPRRGGIDTQYF. The full variable domain, completed using reference TRBV7-2 and TRBJ2-3, is GAGVSQSPSNKVTEKGKDVELRCDPISGHTALYWYRQSLGQGLEFLIYFQGNSAPDKSGLPSDRFSAERTGGSVSTLTIQRTQQEDSAVYLCVSSPRRGGIDTQYFGPGTRLTVL.